This T cell receptor (beta chain) was recorded in a study of cytomegalovirus exposure and HLA in healthy donors. The CDR3 has 16 amino acids. Germline CDR1 KGHSH, CDR2 LQKENI. Use of 60 Vbeta and 13 Jbeta primers characterized the PCR. The repertoire was sequenced with immunoSEQ multiplex PCR; TCRdb's copy has only in-frame clones and lacks some. Of 90,000 to 150,000 clones in the sample, approximately 80% were seen once. The sample was PBMCs. The receptor comes from a woman between 18 and 29 years old in good health and CMV-seronegative. This sequence joins TRBV18 and TRBJ2-5; 9 nucleotides line up with TRBD2. With the DNA end fitting TRBJ2-7 better, the J assignment may be wrong. CDR3 in DNA: TGTGCCAGCTCACCACCTTCTGGCGGGAGGGCCTACGAGCAGTACTTC. It specifies CASSPPSGGRAYEQYF.